This T cell receptor (beta chain) was profiled in a study of OX40 agonist ivuxolimab in advanced cancers. Study summary: Patients were treated with ivuxolimab, an agonistic anti-OX40 (CD134) antibody. Hepatocellular carcinoma, melanoma, renal cell or head and neck cancer was diagnosed in the dose-escalation patients. Study conclusions and caveats: At 0.1 to 3.0 mg/kg and by week 6, CD4+ and CD8+ T cells in the blood had expanded clonally. Fewer expanded clones were found on average in CD4+ than in CD8+ T cells.

The method was immunoSEQ multiplex PCR; TCRdb's version includes in-frame clones alone and lacks a portion of them. The table includes around 65,000 clones, around 93% detected once. In regard to this clone: Its antigen remains unknown.

Germline-derived CDR1 and CDR2 are SGDLS and YYNGEE. The CDR3 spans 14 residues. V shed 7 bases, J shed 1 base, and the junction held 6 bases outside the gene matches. The specimen was CD4+ or CD8+ T cells sorted from blood, collected in a trial of the OX40 agonist ivuxolimab. The chain combines TRBV9 with TRBJ1-1; 8 bases fit TRBD1. This sequence was found in an adult with an advanced solid tumor such as melanoma, head and neck, liver or kidney cancer. CDR3 nucleotide sequence: TGTGCCAGCGGCCCGACAGGGGCGAACACTGAAGCTTTCTTT. Encoded protein: CASGPTGANTEAFF.